This T cell receptor beta chain is from a study of OX40 agonist ivuxolimab in advanced cancers. Study information: Dose-escalation patients had hepatocellular carcinoma, melanoma, renal cell or head and neck cancer. Two cutaneous melanoma patients and one hepatocellular carcinoma patient, three in all, had partial responses.

As regards this clone: Its antigen remains unknown.

Autoimmune disease history or systemic immunosuppression meant exclusion. Using immunoSEQ multiplex PCR, the repertoire was profiled, and TCRdb retains in-frame clones only, with some absent. The sample lists 90,000 to 95,000 clones; over 75% were seen once. Between the trimmed V and J ends, which lost 3 bases and 3 bases, there was a span of 11 bases. The CDR3 is made up of 14 amino acids. Germline V gene sequence: CDR1 SQVTM, CDR2 ANQGSEA. The study, taken as a whole, reports: In general, CD8+ T cells held more expanded clones than CD4+ did, on average.

This material consisted of CD4+ or CD8+ T cells sorted from blood, taken in a trial of the OX40 agonist ivuxolimab. The clonotype was recovered from an adult with an advanced solid tumor such as melanoma, head and neck, liver or kidney cancer. J is TRBJ2-2 and V is TRBV29-1; D might be TRBD1 or TRBD2, each matching 5 bases. Here the CDR3 reads CSVETGTDTGELFF. The CDR3, as DNA: TGCAGCGTTGAGACCGGGACGGACACCGGGGAGCTGTTTTTT.